The next 24 T cell receptor beta chains were all read from a single sample in a study of lymphopenia after photon versus proton radiotherapy (dated by TCRdb to 2018 to 2020). The library came from the immunoSEQ multiplex PCR assay. In TCRdb, the immuneACCESS table is reduced to in-frame sequences with V and J assigned. These tables do not hold every clone; where another copy was compared, an unresolved V gene accounts for under half, and the others remain unexplained. Across this sample there are fewer than 9,000 clones, with over 85% seen only once. The ten largest clones take up around a sixth of the sample. The source material was peripheral blood, sampled from a patient treated with photon-based radiotherapy. These receptor sequences come from a man aged 55 to 70 with cholangiocarcinoma.

This rearrangement joins TRBV27 to TRBJ2-2; a possible D gene is TRBD1 (5 bases). Trimming took off 6 bases at V and 0 bases at J, with 11 bases between the two ends. The CDR3 runs to 15 residues. Per the germline V gene, CDR1 is MNHEY and CDR2 is SMNVEV (reference sequence). CDR3 DNA sequence: TGTGCCAGCAGCGCAGGGCAAGCGAACACCGGGGAGCTGTTTTTT. Translated: CASSAGQANTGELFF.

CDR3 bases: TGTGCCAGTGCCGGGACTAGCGGGGACAATGAGCAGTTCTTC. As protein: CASAGTSGDNEQFF. The chain has TRBV19 and TRBJ2-1; 13 bases map to TRBD2. Per germline, CDR1 LNHDA and CDR2 SQIVND (reference sequence). Trimming took 8 bases from V and 5 from J; bases not matched to a gene: 3. This CDR3 contains 14 residues.

The chain uses TRBV5-1 and TRBJ1-2; weak D call: TRBD1 (5 bases). CDR3 size: 16 residues. The germline V gene has CDR1 SGHRS and CDR2 YFSETQ. The V and J ends lost 5 bases and 4 bases respectively, with 21 bases between them. CDR3: CASSQNTPGDGYGYTF. The CDR3 DNA is TGCGCCAGCAGTCAAAATACGCCGGGGGACGGCTATGGCTACACCTTC.

This clone came up once. Written as DNA, the CDR3 is TGTGCCAGCAGCTTAGCGCTAAACAGGGGGGCCGGGGCCAACGTCCTGACTTTC. It is translated as CASSLALNRGAGANVLTF. The chain has TRBV7-6 and TRBJ2-6; 8 bases line up with TRBD1. The CDR3 covers 18 residues. Germline lookup yields CDR1 SGHVS and CDR2 FNYEAQ. The V and J ends lost 0 bases and 4 bases, in that order; junction bases with no gene match: 8.

The rearrangement links TRBV27 to TRBJ2-7, with D uncertain. V was trimmed by 1 base and J by 5 bases, leaving 0 bases between them. Germline V gives CDR1 MNHEY, CDR2 SMNVEV (reference sequence). The CDR3 runs to 10 residues. The CDR3 reads CASSLYEQYF. CDR3 sequence (DNA): TGTGCCAGCAGTTTATACGAGCAGTACTTC.

The rearrangement joins TRBV20-1 to TRBJ1-2; no reliable D call. The CDR3 has 11 residues. Germline V gene lookup returns CDR1 DFQATT and CDR2 SNEGSKA (reference sequence). V was clipped by 0 bases and J by 8 bases, with 7 bases between them. The CDR3 DNA follows: TGCAGTGCTAGAGATCGGGTCGGCTACACCTTC. Residues: CSARDRVGYTF.

V is TRBV7-9 and J is TRBJ2-3, with a weak D call TRBD2 (6 bases). The CDR3 covers 15 residues. Looked up from germline, CDR1 is SEHNR and CDR2 is FQNEAQ (reference sequence). V shed 4 bases and J shed 5 bases, with 16 bases lying between them. Here the CDR3 reads CASSSRRLVVDTQYF. DNA for the CDR3: TGTGCCAGCAGCTCGCGGCGACTAGTTGTAGATACGCAGTATTTT.

The chain recombines TRBV2 with TRBJ1-1, with 7 bases that match TRBD1. CDR3 length: 13 amino acids. Germline V lookup: CDR1 SNHLY, CDR2 FYNNEI. V trimming: 10 bases; J trimming: 4 bases; junction bases outside the gene matches: 9. The CDR3 coding sequence is TGTGCCACCGGGGACAGTCACCGCACTGAAGCTTTCTTT. It yields the protein CATGDSHRTEAFF.

This chain uses TRBV19 with TRBJ2-7; D not resolved. Germline CDR1 is LNHDA and CDR2 is SQIVND (reference sequence). V was clipped by 3 bases and J by 2 bases, with 17 bases between them. This CDR3 is built from 16 residues. In nucleotides, the CDR3 is TGTGCCAGTAGTATGGGTAGGACCGCTGGGCCCTACGAGCAGTACTTC. It encodes CASSMGRTAGPYEQYF. The variable domain in full, with the rest retrieved from reference TRBV19 and TRBJ2-7, is DGGITQSPKYLFRKEGQNVTLSCEQNLNHDAMYWYRQDPGQGLRLIYYSQIVNDFQKGDIAEGYSVSREKKESFPLTVTSAQKNPTAFYLCASSMGRTAGPYEQYFGPGTRLTVT.

To note about this clone: One end of the junction varies from germline; a read error may be responsible. This sequence joins TRBV7-7 and TRBJ2-6, with unresolved D. This CDR3 region has 18 residues. Germline V gene lookup returns CDR1 SSHAT and CDR2 FNYEAQ (reference sequence). The chain's CDR3 is CASSIGLKATKSGQRPDF. The DNA for the CDR3 is TGTGCCAGCAGCATAGGGCTTAAGGCCACAAAGTCGGGCCAACGTCCTGACTTC.

This chain connects TRBV28 to TRBJ1-5; D is undetermined. CDR1 is MDHEN and CDR2 is SYDVKM in the germline V gene. V lost 11 bases and J 7 bases, leaving 21 bases between the germline ends. The CDR3 contains 14 residues. The DNA of the CDR3 is TGTGCCGCAACCGTGGGAGAAAGAGGCCAGCCCCAGCATTTT. It codes for CAATVGERGQPQHF.

The J gene is TRBJ1-6, the V gene TRBV27, with TRBD1 as a possible D gene (6 bases). The CDR3 spans 14 residues. From germline, CDR1 is MNHEY and CDR2 SMNVEV (reference sequence). V dropped 7 bases and J dropped 8 bases, with 15 bases sitting between them. The CDR3 loop is CASTTTGNYSPLHF. CDR3 coding DNA: TGTGCCAGCACCACCACAGGGAATTATTCACCCCTCCACTTT.

The chain joins TRBV6-5 to TRBJ1-5, with no clear D. The germline V gene has CDR1 MNHEY and CDR2 SVGAGI. The CDR3 has 15 residues. Trimming stripped 5 bases from V and 0 bases from J, with 11 bases between. CDR3 bases: TGTGCCAGCAGTGTTCGGGAGGCTAGCAATCAGCCCCAGCATTTT. It codes for CASSVREASNQPQHF.

J is TRBJ2-1 and V is TRBV9; 8 bases align to TRBD2. Unmatched junction bases numbered 5, after V lost 2 bases and J lost 10 bases. The CDR3 totals 13 residues. CDR1 is SGDLS, CDR2 YYNGEE, per germline. CDR3 loop: CASSVSSGNEQFF. CDR3 nucleotide sequence: TGTGCCAGCAGCGTCAGTAGCGGGAACGAGCAGTTCTTC.

The V call is TRBV28, the J call TRBJ1-1; possible D gene TRBD1, 6 bases. The V gene lost 7 bases and the J gene lost 3 bases, with 12 bases spanning the gap. The CDR3 loop spans 13 amino acids. Per germline, CDR1 MDHEN and CDR2 SYDVKM. Here the CDR3 reads CASMGRGYTEAFF. CDR3 in DNA: TGTGCCAGCATGGGCAGGGGATACACTGAAGCTTTCTTT.

The chain has TRBV2 and TRBJ1-2, with TRBD1 as a possible D gene (6 bases). Germline V CDR1 and CDR2: SNHLY, FYNNEI. This CDR3 is built from 12 residues. The V end lost 10 bases, the J end lost 1 base, and 10 bases lay between the germline ends. In nucleotides, the CDR3 is TGTGCCACTACAGGGAATAACTATGGCTACACCTTC. Translating it yields CATTGNNYGYTF. Based on the CDR3 plus reference TRBV2 and TRBJ1-2, the full variable domain is EPEVTQTPSHQVTQMGQEVILRCVPISNHLYFYWYRQILGQKVEFLVSFYNNEISEKSEIFDDQFSVERPDGSNFTLKIRSTKLEDSAMYFCATTGNNYGYTFGSGTRLTVV.

The chain is built from TRBV7-9 and TRBJ2-5; the D is unclear. Per germline, CDR1 SEHNR and CDR2 FQNEAQ (reference sequence). Trimming took off 1 base at V and 5 bases at J, with 14 bases between the two ends. The CDR3 is 15 amino acids. The CDR3 here is CASSLEMGMGETQYF. The CDR3 nucleotides read TGTGCCAGCAGCTTAGAAATGGGAATGGGGGAGACCCAGTACTTC. Full variable domain (rest looked up from reference TRBV7-9 and TRBJ2-5): DTGVSQNPRHKITKRGQNVTFRCDPISEHNRLYWYRQTLGQGPEFLTYFQNEAQLEKSRLLSDRFSAERPKGSFSTLEIQRTEQGDSAMYLCASSLEMGMGETQYFGPGTRLLVL.

This chain joins TRBV14 and TRBJ2-3; TRBD2 agrees at 8 bases. After removal of 4 bases from V and 4 bases from J, the junction contained 10 bases not matched to a gene. Per the germline V gene, CDR1 is SGHDN and CDR2 is FVKESK. The CDR3 loop spans 16 amino acids. In DNA form, the CDR3 reads TGTGCCAGCAGCCGAGGAGGGACTAGAGGATCAGATACGCAGTATTTT. Its protein is CASSRGGTRGSDTQYF.

Written as DNA, the CDR3 is TGTGCCAGCTCACCCACTGGACAGGAGATTCCCTACAATGAGCAGTTCTTC. This encodes CASSPTGQEIPYNEQFF. V usage is TRBV18 and J usage is TRBJ2-1; 7 bases line up with TRBD1. Trimming at V came to 3 bases and at J to 2 bases, leaving 10 bases not matched to a gene. This CDR3 has 17 residues. Germline lookup yields CDR1 KGHSH and CDR2 LQKENI.

V usage is TRBV4-1 and J usage is TRBJ2-2; 10 nucleotides line up with TRBD2. Germline-derived CDR1 and CDR2 are MGHRA and YSYEKL. The trim removed 0 bases at V and 5 bases at J, leaving 12 bases unmatched. This CDR3 region has 19 residues. CDR3 region: CASSQDRQDSGGRTGELFF. The CDR3 nucleotides are TGCGCCAGCAGCCAAGACAGGCAGGATAGCGGGGGGCGGACCGGGGAGCTGTTTTTT.

For the CDR3, the DNA is TGCGCCAGCAGCCATGGCGAGGGGGGTTACAATGAGCAGTTCTTC. It encodes CASSHGEGGYNEQFF. V gene TRBV4-3 combines with J gene TRBJ2-1; perhaps D is TRBD1 or TRBD2 (6 bases each). In germline, CDR1 is LGHNA, CDR2 YSLEER. This CDR3 has 15 residues. With 3 bases removed from V and 4 bases from J, the gap between germline ends came to 13 bases.

The chain couples TRBV11-3 to TRBJ2-5; 7 nucleotides match TRBD1. The better agreement between TRBJ2-7 and the DNA end casts doubt on the J call. The CDR3 spans 14 residues. The germline V gene encodes CDR1 SGHNT and CDR2 YENEEA. The DNA for the CDR3 is TGTGCCAGCAGTCAGGGACAGCTTACGGTCGAGCAGTACTTC. Its translation is CASSQGQLTVEQYF.

The chain recombines TRBV19 with TRBJ2-5; TRBD2 matches 11 bases. In germline, CDR1 is LNHDA, CDR2 SQIVND (reference sequence). V shed 3 bases, J shed 0 bases, and the junction held 3 bases outside the gene matches. The CDR3 covers 16 residues. CDR3 sequence: CASSMGLAVYQETQYF. The CDR3 DNA sequence: TGTGCCAGTAGTATGGGACTAGCGGTGTACCAAGAGACCCAGTACTTC. Variable domain in full (rest from reference TRBV19 and TRBJ2-5): DGGITQSPKYLFRKEGQNVTLSCEQNLNHDAMYWYRQDPGQGLRLIYYSQIVNDFQKGDIAEGYSVSREKKESFPLTVTSAQKNPTAFYLCASSMGLAVYQETQYFGPGTRLLVL.

V gene TRBV6-6 combines with J gene TRBJ1-4, with unresolved D. This CDR3 is 14 amino acids long. Germline V lookup: CDR1 MNHNY, CDR2 SVGAGI (reference sequence). Trimming left V 7 bases short and J 7 bases short, with 16 bases between. This CDR3 reads CASNSEGGGEKLFF. In DNA form, the CDR3 reads TGTGCCAGCAATTCCGAGGGAGGAGGTGAAAAACTGTTTTTT.